This T cell receptor beta chain comes out of a study of T cell repertoires in cytomegalovirus infection. Overall study: Selection of CMV epitopes for the study included recently identified HLA-C-restricted and well-studied HLA-B-restricted ones.

TCRdb redid the calling of the reads with MiXCR, one entry per CDR3 protein. The table records around 570,000 distinct CDR3 sequences, approximately 40% of them present only once. Germline V gene data show CDR1 as SGHAT and CDR2 as FQNNGV. CDR3 length: 13 amino acids. V lost 2 bases, J lost 7 bases, and 9 bases lay in between. The count of this clonotype is one. Antigen unknown. The sample here was cultured PBMCs, taken from culture after CMV antigen stimulation. The receptor was derived from a human donor in good health (CMV status not recorded). Some clones in this sample may be carry-over from other donors' samples. This sequence joins TRBV11-2 and TRBJ2-1; D gene ambiguous. The CDR3 DNA follows: TGTGCCAGCAGCTTACGGTTCGCTAATGAGCAGTTCTTC. It translates to CASSLRFANEQFF. Together with reference TRBV11-2 and TRBJ2-1, the CDR3 gives the full variable domain: EAGVAQSPRYKIIEKRQSVAFWCNPISGHATLYWYQQILGQGPKLLIQFQNNGVVDDSQLPKDRFSAERLKGVDSTLKIQPAKLEDSAVYLCASSLRFANEQFFGPGTRLTVL.